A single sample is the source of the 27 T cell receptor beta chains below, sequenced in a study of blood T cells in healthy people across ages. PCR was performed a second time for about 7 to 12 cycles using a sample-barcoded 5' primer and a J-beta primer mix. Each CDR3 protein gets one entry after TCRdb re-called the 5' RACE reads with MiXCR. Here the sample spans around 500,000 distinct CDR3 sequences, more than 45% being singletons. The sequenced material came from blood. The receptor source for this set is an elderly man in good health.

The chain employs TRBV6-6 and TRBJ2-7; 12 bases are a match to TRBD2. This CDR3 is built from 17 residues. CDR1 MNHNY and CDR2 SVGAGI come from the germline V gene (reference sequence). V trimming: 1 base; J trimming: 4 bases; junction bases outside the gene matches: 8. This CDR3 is CASSYYETSGSRYEQYF. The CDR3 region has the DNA TGTGCCAGCAGTTACTATGAGACTAGCGGGAGCAGATACGAGCAGTACTTC.

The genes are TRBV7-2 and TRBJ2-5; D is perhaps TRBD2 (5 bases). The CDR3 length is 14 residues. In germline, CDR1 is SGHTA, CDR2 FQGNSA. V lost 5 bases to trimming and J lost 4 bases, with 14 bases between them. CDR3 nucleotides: TGTGCCAGCAGCATGACCCGGGGATCAGAGACCCAGTACTTC. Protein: CASSMTRGSETQYF.

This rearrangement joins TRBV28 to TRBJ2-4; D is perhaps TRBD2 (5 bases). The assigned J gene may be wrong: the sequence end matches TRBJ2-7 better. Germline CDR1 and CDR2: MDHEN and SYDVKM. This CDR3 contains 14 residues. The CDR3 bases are TGTGCCAGCAGTCACCCCCTAGCTAATCGCGAGCAGTACTTC. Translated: CASSHPLANREQYF.

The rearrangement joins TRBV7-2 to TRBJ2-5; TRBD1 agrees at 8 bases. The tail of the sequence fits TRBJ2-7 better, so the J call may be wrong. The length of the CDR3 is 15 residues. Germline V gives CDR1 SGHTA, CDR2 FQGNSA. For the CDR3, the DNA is TGTGCCAGCAGCTCGCCGGACAGGGCAGTCCACGAGCAGTACTTC. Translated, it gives CASSSPDRAVHEQYF.

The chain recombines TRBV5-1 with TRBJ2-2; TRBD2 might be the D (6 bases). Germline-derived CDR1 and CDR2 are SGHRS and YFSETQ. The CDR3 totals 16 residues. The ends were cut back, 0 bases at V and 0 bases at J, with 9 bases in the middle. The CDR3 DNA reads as TGCGCCAGCAGCTTGGTGGCGGGACCGAACACCGGGGAGCTGTTTTTT. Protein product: CASSLVAGPNTGELFF. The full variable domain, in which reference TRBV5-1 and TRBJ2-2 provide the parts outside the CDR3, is KAGVTQTPRYLIKTRGQQVTLSCSPISGHRSVSWYQQTPGQGLQFLFEYFSETQRNKGNFPGRFSGRQFSNSRSEMNVSTLELGDSALYLCASSLVAGPNTGELFFGEGSRLTVL.

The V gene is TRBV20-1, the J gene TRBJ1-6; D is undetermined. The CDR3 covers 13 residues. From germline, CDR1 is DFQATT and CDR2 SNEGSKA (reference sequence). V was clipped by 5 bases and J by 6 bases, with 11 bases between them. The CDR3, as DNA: TGCAGTGCTCGAACAGAGATTAATTCACCCCTCCACTTT. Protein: CSARTEINSPLHF.

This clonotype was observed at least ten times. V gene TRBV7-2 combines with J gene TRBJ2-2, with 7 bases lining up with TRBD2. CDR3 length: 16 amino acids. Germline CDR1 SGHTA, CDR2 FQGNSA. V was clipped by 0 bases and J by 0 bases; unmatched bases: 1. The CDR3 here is CASSLAGGANTGELFF. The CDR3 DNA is TGTGCCAGCAGCTTAGCTGGGGGGGCGAACACCGGGGAGCTGTTTTTT. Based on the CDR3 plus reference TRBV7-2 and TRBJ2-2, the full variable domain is GAGVSQSPSNKVTEKGKDVELRCDPISGHTALYWYRQSLGQGLEFLIYFQGNSAPDKSGLPSDRFSAERTGGSVSTLTIQRTQQEDSAVYLCASSLAGGANTGELFFGEGSRLTVL.

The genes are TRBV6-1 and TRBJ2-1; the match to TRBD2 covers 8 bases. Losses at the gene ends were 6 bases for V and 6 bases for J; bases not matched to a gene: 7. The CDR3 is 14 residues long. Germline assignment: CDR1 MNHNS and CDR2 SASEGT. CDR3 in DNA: TGTGCCAGCAGGTCGCGGGAGGCTGGCAATGAGCAGTTCTTC. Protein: CASRSREAGNEQFF.

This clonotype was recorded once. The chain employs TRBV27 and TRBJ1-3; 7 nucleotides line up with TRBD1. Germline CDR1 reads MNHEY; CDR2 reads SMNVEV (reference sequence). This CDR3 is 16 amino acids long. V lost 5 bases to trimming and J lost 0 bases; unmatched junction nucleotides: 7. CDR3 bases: TGTGCCAGCAGTAAGAACCGGGACAGCTCTGGAAACACCATATATTTT. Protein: CASSKNRDSSGNTIYF.

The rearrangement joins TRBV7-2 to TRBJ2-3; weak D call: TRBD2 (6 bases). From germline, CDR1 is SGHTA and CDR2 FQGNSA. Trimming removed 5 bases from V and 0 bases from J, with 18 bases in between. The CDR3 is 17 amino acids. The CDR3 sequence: CASSPRRSGSSTDTQYF. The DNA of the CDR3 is TGTGCCAGCAGCCCCAGACGTAGCGGATCTAGCACAGATACGCAGTATTTT.

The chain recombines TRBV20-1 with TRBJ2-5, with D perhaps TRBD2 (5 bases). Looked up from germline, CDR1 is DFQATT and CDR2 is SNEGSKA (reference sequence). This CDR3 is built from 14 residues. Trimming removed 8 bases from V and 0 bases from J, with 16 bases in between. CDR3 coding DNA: TGCAGTCAAGCTAACTCGGGGAACCAAGAGACCCAGTACTTC. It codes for CSQANSGNQETQYF.

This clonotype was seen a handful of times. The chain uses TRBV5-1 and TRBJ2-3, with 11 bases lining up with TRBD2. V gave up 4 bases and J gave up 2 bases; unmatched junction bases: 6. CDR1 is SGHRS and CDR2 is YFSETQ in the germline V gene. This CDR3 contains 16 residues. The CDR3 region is CASSAGLAVHTDTQYF. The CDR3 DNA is TGCGCCAGCAGCGCGGGACTAGCGGTACACACAGATACGCAGTATTTT.

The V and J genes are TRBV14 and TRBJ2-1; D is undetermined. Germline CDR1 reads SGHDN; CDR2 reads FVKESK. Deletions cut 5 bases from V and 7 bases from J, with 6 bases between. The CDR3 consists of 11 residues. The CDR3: CASSKGNEQFF. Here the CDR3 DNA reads TGTGCCAGCAGCAAAGGTAATGAGCAGTTCTTC.

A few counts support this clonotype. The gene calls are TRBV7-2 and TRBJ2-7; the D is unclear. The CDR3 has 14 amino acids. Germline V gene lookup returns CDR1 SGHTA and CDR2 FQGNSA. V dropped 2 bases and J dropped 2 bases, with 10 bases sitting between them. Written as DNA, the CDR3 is TGTGCCAGCAGCTTATTACCCGACACCTACGAGCAGTACTTC. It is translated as CASSLLPDTYEQYF.

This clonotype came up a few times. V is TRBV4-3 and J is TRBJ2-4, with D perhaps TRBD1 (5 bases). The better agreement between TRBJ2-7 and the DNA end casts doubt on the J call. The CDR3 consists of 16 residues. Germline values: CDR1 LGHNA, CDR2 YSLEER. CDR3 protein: CASSQFLGAFPYEQYF. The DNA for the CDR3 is TGCGCCAGCAGCCAATTCCTAGGGGCGTTTCCGTACGAGCAGTACTTC.

CDR3: CASSLGGNPNQPQHF. Here the CDR3 DNA reads TGTGCCAGCAGCTTAGGTGGGAACCCCAATCAGCCCCAGCATTTT. V gene TRBV11-2 combines with J gene TRBJ1-5; D gene unclear. CDR3 length equals 15 residues. V lost 1 base to trimming and J lost 3 bases, with 10 bases between them. Germline-derived CDR1 and CDR2 are SGHAT and FQNNGV.

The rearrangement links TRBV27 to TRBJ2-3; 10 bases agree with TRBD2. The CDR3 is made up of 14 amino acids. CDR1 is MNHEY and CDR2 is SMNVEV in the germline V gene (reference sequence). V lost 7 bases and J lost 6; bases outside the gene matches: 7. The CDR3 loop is CASKLAGVGDTQYF. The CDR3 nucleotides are TGTGCCAGCAAGCTAGCGGGAGTGGGTGATACGCAGTATTTT.

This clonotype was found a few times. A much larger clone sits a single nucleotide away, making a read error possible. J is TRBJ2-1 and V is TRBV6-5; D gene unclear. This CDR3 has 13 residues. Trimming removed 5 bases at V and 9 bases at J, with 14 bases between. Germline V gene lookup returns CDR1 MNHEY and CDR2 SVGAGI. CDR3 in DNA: TGTGCCAGCAGTGACACAAGGGTTGGTGAGCAGTTCTTC. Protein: CASSDTRVGEQFF.

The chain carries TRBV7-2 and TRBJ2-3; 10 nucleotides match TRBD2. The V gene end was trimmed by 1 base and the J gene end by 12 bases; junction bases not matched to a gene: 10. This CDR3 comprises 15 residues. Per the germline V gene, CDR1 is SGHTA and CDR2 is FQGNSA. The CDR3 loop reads CASSLDPSGGTNQYF. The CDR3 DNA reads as TGTGCCAGCAGCTTAGATCCTAGCGGGGGAACAAACCAGTATTTT.

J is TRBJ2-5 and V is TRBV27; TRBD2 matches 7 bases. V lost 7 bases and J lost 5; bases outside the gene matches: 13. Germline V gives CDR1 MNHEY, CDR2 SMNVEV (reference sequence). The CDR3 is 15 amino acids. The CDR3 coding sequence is TGTGCCAGCACTCGATCCCTGGGGGGAGGGGAGACCCAGTACTTC. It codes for CASTRSLGGGETQYF.

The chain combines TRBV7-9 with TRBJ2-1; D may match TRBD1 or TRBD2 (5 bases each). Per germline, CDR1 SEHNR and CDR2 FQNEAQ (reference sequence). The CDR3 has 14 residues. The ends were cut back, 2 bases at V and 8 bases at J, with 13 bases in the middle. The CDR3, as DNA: TGTGCCAGCAGCTTAATCCGTGGGGGTGATGAGCAGTTCTTC. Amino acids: CASSLIRGGDEQFF.

CDR3 sequence (DNA): TGTGCCAGCAGCACCATGACCGGGACCCTCGAGCAGTACTTC. It codes for CASSTMTGTLEQYF. This chain links TRBV7-2 with TRBJ2-7; D is perhaps TRBD1 or TRBD2 (5 bases each). V was pared by 5 bases and J by 6 bases, with 17 bases between. CDR3 length equals 14 residues. The germline V gene has CDR1 SGHTA and CDR2 FQGNSA.

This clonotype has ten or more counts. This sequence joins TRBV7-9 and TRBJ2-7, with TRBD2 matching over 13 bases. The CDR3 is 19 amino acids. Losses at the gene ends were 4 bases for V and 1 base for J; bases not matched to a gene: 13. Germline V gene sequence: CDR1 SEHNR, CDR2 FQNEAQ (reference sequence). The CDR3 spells CASSSSETSGGLYSYEQYF. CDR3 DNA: TGTGCCAGCAGCTCCTCCGAGACTAGCGGGGGGCTGTATTCCTACGAGCAGTACTTC. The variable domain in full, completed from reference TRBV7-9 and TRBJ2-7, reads DTGVSQNPRHKITKRGQNVTFRCDPISEHNRLYWYRQTLGQGPEFLTYFQNEAQLEKSRLLSDRFSAERPKGSFSTLEIQRTEQGDSAMYLCASSSSETSGGLYSYEQYFGPGTRLTVT.

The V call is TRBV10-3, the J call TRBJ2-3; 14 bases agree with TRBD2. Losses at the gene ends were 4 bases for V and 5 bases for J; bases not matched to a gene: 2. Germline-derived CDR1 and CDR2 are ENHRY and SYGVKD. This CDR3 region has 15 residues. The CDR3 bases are TGTGCCATCAGTGCGGGACTAGCGGGGGTAGATACGCAGTATTTT. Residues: CAISAGLAGVDTQYF.

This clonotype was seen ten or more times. DNA of the CDR3: TGTGCCACCCGAAAATTTGGGACAGATACGCAGTATTTT. It specifies CATRKFGTDTQYF. The chain links TRBV6-5 to TRBJ2-3; D remains unclear. Germline loops: CDR1 MNHEY, CDR2 SVGAGI. The CDR3 loop spans 13 amino acids. V was trimmed by 10 bases and J by 3 bases, leaving 14 bases between them.

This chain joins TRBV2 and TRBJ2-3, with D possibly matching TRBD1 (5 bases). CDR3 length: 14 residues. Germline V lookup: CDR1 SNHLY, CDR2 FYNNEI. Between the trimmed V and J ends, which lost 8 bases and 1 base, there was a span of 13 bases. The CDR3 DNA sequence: TGTGCCAGCGGCGTGGGCAGGGGCACAGATACGCAGTATTTT. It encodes CASGVGRGTDTQYF.

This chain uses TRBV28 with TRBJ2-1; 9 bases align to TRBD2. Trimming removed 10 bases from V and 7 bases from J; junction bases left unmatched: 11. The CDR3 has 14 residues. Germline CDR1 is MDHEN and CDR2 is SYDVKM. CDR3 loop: CAILAGGPSNEQFF. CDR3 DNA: TGTGCCATATTGGCGGGAGGGCCCTCGAATGAGCAGTTCTTC.